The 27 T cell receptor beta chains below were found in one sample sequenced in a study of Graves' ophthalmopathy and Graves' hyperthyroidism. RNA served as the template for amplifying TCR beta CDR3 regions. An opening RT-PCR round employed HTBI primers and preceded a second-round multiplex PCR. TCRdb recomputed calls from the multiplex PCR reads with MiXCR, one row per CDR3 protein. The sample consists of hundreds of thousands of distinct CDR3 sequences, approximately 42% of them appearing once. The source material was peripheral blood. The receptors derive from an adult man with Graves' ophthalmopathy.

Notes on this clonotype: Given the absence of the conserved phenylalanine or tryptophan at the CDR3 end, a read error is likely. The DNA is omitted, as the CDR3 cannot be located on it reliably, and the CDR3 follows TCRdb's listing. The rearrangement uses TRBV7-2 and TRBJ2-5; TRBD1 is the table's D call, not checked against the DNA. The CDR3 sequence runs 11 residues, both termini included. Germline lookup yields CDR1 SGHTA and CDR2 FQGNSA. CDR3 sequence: CASSQGDRASG.

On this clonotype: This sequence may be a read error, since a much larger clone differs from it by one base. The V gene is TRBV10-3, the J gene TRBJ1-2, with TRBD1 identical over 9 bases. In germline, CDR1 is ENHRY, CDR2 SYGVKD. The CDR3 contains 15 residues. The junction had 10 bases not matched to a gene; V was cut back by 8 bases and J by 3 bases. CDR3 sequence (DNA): TGTGCCATCTGGGGACAGGGACAAAAGGACTATGGCTACACCTTC. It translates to CAIWGQGQKDYGYTF.

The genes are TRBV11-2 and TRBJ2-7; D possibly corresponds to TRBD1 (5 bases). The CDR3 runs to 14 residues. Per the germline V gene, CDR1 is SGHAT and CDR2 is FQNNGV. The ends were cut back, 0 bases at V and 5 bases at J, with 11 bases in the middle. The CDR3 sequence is CASSLDREAHEQYF. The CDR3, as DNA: TGTGCCAGCAGCTTAGACAGGGAAGCCCACGAGCAGTACTTC. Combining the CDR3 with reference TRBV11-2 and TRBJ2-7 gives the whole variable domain EAGVAQSPRYKIIEKRQSVAFWCNPISGHATLYWYQQILGQGPKLLIQFQNNGVVDDSQLPKDRFSAERLKGVDSTLKIQPAKLEDSAVYLCASSLDREAHEQYFGPGTRLTVT.

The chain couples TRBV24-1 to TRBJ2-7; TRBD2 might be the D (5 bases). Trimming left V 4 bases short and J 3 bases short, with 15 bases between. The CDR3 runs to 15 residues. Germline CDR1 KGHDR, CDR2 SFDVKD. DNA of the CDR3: TGTGCCACCAGTGACCCCCGCGGGCAGGACTACGAGCAGTACTTC. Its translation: CATSDPRGQDYEQYF.

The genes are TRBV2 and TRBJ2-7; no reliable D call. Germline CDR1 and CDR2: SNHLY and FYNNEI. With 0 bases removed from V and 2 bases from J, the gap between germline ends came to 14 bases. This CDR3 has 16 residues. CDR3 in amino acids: CASSEAILGRPYEQYF. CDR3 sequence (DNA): TGTGCCAGCAGTGAAGCCATCCTAGGTAGACCCTACGAGCAGTACTTC.

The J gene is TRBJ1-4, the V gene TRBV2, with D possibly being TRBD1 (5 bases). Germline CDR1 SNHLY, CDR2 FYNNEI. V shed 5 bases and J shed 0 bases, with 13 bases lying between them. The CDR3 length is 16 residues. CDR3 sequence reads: CASSSDTVATNEKLFF. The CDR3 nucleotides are TGTGCCAGCAGTTCGGACACCGTTGCAACTAATGAAAAACTGTTTTTT.

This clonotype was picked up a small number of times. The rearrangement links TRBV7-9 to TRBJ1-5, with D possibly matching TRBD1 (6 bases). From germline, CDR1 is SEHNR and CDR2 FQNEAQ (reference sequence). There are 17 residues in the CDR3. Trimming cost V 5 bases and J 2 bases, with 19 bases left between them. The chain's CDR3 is CASSRVVVGGGNQPQHF. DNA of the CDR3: TGTGCCAGCAGCCGCGTGGTCGTCGGGGGCGGCAATCAGCCCCAGCATTTT.

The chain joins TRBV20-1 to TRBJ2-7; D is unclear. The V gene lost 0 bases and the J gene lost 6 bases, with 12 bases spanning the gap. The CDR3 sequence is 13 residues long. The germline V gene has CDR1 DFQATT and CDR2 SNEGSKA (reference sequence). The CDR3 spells CSARDNSAAEQYF. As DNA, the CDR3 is TGCAGTGCTAGAGATAACTCGGCCGCCGAGCAGTACTTC.

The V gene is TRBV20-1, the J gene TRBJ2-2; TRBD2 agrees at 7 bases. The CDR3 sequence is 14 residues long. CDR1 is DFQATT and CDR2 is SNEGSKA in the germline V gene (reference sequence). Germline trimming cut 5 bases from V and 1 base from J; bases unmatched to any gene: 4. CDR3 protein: CSAGGGRNTGELFF. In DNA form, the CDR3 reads TGCAGTGCTGGCGGCGGGAGGAACACCGGGGAGCTGTTTTTT.

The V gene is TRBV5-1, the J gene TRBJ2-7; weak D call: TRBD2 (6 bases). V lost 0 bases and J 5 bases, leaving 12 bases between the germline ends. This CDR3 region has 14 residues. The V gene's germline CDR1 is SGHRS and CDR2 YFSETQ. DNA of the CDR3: TGCGCCAGCAGCTTGGGCGGGACTCAGGACGAGCAGTACTTC. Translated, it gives CASSLGGTQDEQYF.

The DNA of the CDR3 is TGTGCCAGCAGCTTCGGACACTATAGCAATCAGCCCCAGCATTTT. This encodes CASSFGHYSNQPQHF. V usage is TRBV5-4 and J usage is TRBJ1-5, with a tentative D call TRBD1 (5 bases). V shed 2 bases and J shed 0 bases, with 9 bases lying between them. Germline loops: CDR1 SGHNT, CDR2 YYREEE (reference sequence). The CDR3 consists of 15 residues.

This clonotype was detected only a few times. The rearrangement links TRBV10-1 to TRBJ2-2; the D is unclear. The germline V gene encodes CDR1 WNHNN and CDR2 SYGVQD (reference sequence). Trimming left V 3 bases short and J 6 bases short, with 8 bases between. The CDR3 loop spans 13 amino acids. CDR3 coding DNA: TGCGCCAGCAGTGAAACCTGGTCCGGGGAGCTGTTTTTT. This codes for CASSETWSGELFF.

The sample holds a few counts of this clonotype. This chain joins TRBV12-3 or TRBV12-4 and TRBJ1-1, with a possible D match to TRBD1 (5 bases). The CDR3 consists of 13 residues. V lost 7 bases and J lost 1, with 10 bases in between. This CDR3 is CASTWGGNTEAFF. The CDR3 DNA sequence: TGTGCCAGCACCTGGGGGGGGAACACTGAAGCTTTCTTT.

CDR3 sequence reads: CASSHQASGAYEQYF. In nucleotides, the CDR3 is TGTGCCAGCAGCCATCAGGCTAGCGGGGCCTACGAGCAGTACTTC. The V and J genes are TRBV7-9 and TRBJ2-7; 9 nucleotides agree with TRBD2. Germline lookup yields CDR1 SEHNR and CDR2 FQNEAQ (reference sequence). The CDR3 has 15 residues. V lost 5 bases, J lost 2 bases, and 7 bases stayed unmatched.

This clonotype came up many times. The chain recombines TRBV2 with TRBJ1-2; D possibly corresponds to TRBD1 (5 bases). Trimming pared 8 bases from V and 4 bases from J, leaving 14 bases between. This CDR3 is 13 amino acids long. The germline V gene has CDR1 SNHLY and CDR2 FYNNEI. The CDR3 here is CASGQGRRYGYTF. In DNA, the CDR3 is TGTGCCAGCGGTCAGGGTCGCCGCTATGGCTACACCTTC. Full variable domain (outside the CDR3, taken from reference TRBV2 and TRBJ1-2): EPEVTQTPSHQVTQMGQEVILRCVPISNHLYFYWYRQILGQKVEFLVSFYNNEISEKSEIFDDQFSVERPDGSNFTLKIRSTKLEDSAMYFCASGQGRRYGYTFGSGTRLTVV.

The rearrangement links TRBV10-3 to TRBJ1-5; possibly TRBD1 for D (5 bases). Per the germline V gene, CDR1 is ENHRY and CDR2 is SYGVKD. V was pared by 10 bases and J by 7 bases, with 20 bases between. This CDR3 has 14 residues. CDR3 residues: CASSSGGSGQPQHF. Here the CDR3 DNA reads TGTGCCAGCAGCTCTGGGGGTTCTGGGCAGCCCCAGCATTTT.

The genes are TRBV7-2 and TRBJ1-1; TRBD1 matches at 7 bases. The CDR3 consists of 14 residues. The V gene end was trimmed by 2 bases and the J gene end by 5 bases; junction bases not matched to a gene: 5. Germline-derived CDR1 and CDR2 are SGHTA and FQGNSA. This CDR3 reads CASSLTGVYTEAFF. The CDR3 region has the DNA TGTGCCAGCAGCTTAACAGGGGTTTATACTGAAGCTTTCTTT.

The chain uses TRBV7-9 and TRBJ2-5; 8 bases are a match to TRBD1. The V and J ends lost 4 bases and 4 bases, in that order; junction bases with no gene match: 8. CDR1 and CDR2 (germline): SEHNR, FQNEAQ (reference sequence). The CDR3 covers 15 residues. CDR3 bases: TGTGCCAGCAGCTCGTACCAACAGGGGGGAGAGACCCAGTACTTC. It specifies CASSSYQQGGETQYF.

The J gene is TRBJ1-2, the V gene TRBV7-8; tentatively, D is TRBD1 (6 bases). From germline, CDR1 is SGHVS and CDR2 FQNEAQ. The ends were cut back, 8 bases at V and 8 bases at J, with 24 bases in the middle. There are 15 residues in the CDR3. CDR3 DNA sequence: TGTGCCAGCGGCCACGGACAGCTGTTTAGAGAGGGCTACACCTTC. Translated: CASGHGQLFREGYTF.

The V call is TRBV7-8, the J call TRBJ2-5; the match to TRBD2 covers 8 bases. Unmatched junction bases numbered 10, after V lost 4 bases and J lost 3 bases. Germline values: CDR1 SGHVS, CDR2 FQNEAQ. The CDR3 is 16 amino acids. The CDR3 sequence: CASSSMRSGSKETQYF. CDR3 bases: TGTGCCAGCAGCTCAATGCGGAGCGGGAGTAAAGAGACCCAGTACTTC.

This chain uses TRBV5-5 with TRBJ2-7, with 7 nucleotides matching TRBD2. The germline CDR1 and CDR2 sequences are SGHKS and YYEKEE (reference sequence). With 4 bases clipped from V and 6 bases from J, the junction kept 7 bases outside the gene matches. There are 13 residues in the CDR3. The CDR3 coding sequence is TGTGCCAGCAGCCCATGGGGGGGATTCGAGCAGTACTTC. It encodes CASSPWGGFEQYF.

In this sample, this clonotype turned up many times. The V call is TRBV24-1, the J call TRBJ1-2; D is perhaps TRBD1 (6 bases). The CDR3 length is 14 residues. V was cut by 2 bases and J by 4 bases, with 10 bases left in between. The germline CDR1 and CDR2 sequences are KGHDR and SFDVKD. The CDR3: CATSDSQGSYGYTF. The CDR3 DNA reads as TGTGCCACCAGTGATTCACAGGGTTCCTATGGCTACACCTTC.

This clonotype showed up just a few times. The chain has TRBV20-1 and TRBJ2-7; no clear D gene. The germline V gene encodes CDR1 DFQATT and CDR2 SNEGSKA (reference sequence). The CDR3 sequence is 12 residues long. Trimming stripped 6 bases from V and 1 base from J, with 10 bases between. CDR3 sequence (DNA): TGCAGTGCCGTGGGCCCGTCCTACGAGCAGTACTTC. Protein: CSAVGPSYEQYF.

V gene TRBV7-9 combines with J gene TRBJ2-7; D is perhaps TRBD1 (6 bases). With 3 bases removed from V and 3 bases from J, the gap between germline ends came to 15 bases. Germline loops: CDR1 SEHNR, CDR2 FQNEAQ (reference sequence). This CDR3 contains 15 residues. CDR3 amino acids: CASSLGERGNYEQYF. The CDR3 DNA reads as TGTGCCAGCAGCTTGGGAGAAAGGGGGAACTACGAGCAGTACTTC.

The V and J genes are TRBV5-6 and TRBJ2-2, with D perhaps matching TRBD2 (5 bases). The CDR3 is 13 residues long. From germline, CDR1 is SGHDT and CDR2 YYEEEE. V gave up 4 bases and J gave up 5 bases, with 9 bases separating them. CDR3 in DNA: TGTGCCAGCAGCGGGAGCGTAACCGGGGAGCTGTTTTTT. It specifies CASSGSVTGELFF.

In DNA, the CDR3 is TGCGCCAGCAGCTCTATCGGACAGGGGGCGGACGAGCAGTACTTC. Protein: CASSSIGQGADEQYF. The rearrangement uses TRBV5-1 and TRBJ2-7; 11 bases line up with TRBD1. Germline loops: CDR1 SGHRS, CDR2 YFSETQ. V was clipped by 3 bases and J by 5 bases; unmatched bases: 7. The CDR3 is 15 amino acids.

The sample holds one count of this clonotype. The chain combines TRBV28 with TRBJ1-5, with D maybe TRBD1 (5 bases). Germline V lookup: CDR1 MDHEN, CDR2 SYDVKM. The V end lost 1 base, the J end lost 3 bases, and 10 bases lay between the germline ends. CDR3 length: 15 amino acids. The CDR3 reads CASSLLSRVNQPQHF. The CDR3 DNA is TGTGCCAGCAGTTTATTGTCCAGGGTCAATCAGCCCCAGCATTTT.